The T cell receptor beta chain under discussion was sequenced for a study of blood T cell repertoires in COVID-19 (dated by TCRdb to the early 2020s). Turning to the overall study: Samples covering the acute and convalescent phases of COVID-19 were provided by collaborators in the United States, Italy and Spain. The material from the prospective study consisted of cDNA or gDNA derived from T cells, B-cell-depleted T cells, or PBMCs. Deeply sampled blood TCRbeta repertoires from subjects exposed to, actively infected with, or recovered from COVID-19 were included in the dataset. The repertoires were released in a freely available public database intended as a resource for research on the immune response to SARS-CoV-2. Samples were obtained from the ongoing ImmuneRACE study (first 160 participants) and from 1,000 to 1,500 subjects provided by 6 global collaborators. Nearly every sample came with metadata listing a de-identified subject ID, COVID-19 status, age in years and sex. Where HLA class I and class II types were available, the types were taken from metadata supplied by the sample provider, not from assay-based typing.

From the germline V gene, CDR1 is SNHLY and CDR2 is FYNNEI. Counted from cysteine to phenylalanine, this CDR3 has 17 amino acids. Only the CDR3 DNA is retained, 51 bases long and in frame from the first base. V is cut back by 4 bases and J by 2 bases, with 8 bases in the junction unmatched. Notes on this clone: No cognate antigen has been identified for it. One base away there is no much larger clone; base qualities are not given.

TCRbeta CDR3 regions were amplified from genomic DNA by means of the immunoSEQ Assay, a bias-controlled multiplex PCR. As for the authors' bioinformatics: The number of nucleated cells in each sample was estimated from the amplification of reference gene primers within the assay. To quantify the absolute abundance of each unique TCRbeta CDR3 rearrangement, sequence reads were collapsed and filtered. For each sample, productive Simpson clonality was calculated by taking the square root of Simpson's diversity index across productive rearrangements. TCRdb provides this immuneACCESS table in a form limited to in-frame rearrangements. Some clones are lacking; in checked studies, under half of them reflect an unresolved V gene, and why the rest are absent is not known. The DNA gave D and trimming, while V, J and clone size come from that table. A total of 150,000 or so clones appear in this sample, 85% to 90% of them only once. Approximately 6.1% of the sample lies in the top ten.

Results and caveats for the whole study, not just this receptor: How much clinical and demographic metadata was included differed by source and by participant, and the metadata was provided uncurated.

Whole blood was collected in K2EDTA tubes by collaborating institutions according to the institutions' own protocols. Collaborator samples were shipped for TCRbeta analysis as frozen whole blood, isolated PBMCs, or DNA extracted from either sample type. The TCR was taken from an older man with acute or convalescent COVID-19. Sequenced material: peripheral blood. The rearrangement combines TRBV2 with TRBJ1-3, with 10 bases in between that match TRBD1. In nucleotides, the sequence is TGTGCCAGCAGTGTTCGGGACAGGGGTTCAACTGGAAACACCATATATTTT. Protein translation: CASSVRDRGSTGNTIYF.